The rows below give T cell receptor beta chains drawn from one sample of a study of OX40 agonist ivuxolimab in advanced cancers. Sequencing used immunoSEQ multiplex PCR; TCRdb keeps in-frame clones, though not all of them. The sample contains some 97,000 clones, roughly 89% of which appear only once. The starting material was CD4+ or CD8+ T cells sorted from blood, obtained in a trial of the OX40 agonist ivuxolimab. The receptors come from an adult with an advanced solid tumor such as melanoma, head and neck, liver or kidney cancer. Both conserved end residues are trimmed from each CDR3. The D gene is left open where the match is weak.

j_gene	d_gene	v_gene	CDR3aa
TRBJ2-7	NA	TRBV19	ASNKGTGSYEQY
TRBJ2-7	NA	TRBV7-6	ASSLSGLREQY
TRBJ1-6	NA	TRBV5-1	ASSLDPNSPLH
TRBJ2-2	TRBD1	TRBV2	ASSVDRGLSGELF
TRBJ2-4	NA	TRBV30	ASVGGTNIQY
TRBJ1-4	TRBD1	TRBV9	ASRRDSNEKLF
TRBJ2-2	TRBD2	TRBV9	ASSLIGTSPSGELF
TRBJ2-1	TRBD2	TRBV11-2	ASRNSGGLNEQF
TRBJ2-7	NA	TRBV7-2	ASSLGQGTYEQY
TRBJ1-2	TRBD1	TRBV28	ASRTGTAYGYT
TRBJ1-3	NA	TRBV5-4	ASRPGISSGNTIY
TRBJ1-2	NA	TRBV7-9	ASSLGVGGIGNGYT
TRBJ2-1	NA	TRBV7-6	ASSPGGTAQF
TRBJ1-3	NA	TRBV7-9	ASSLVISGNTIY
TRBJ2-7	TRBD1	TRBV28	ASSLDRVLSEQY
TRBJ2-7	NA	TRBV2	ASKVTGTVSYEQY
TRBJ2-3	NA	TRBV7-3	ASSPVTPPGGSDTQY
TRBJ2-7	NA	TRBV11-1	ASSFEGSVNDEQY
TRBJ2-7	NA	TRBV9	ASSEGTEKLYEQY
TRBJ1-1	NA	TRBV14	ASSQDLSVTEAF
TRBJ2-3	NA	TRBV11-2	ASSLGMGEGTDTQY
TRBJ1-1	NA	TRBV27	ASSHMTGLSTEAF
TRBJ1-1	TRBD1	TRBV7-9	ASSLGQASEAF
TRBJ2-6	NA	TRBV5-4	ASSFMSAGANVLT
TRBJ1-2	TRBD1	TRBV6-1	ASNTGALGYT
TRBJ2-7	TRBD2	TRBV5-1	ASSLTGGANYEQY
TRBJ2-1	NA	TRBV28	ASSLWGEQF
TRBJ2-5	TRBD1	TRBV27	ASSHRSSDRSQETQY
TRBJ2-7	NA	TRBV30	AWSSGLTYEQY
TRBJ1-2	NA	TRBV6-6	ASRGGGVNYGYT
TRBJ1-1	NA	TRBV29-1	SVVLASTEAF
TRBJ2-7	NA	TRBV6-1	ASSEATGTANEQY
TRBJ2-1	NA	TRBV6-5	ASSPDRYEREQF
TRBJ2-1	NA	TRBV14	ASSQGTLTPQF
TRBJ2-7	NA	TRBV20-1	SARDVYEQY
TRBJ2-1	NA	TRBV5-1	ASSPHFGASSYNEQF
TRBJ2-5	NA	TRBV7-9	ASSSGPLQETQY
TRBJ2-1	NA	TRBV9	ASSVESGLDEQF
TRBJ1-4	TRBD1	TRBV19	ASSIGGRGQEKLF
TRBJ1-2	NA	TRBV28	ASSPAAGAT
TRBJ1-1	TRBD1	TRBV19	ASRDRRNTEAF
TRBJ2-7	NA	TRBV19	ASSTIPPAPYEQY
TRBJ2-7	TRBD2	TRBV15	ATSRTSGSYEQY
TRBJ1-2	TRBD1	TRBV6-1	ASSVITTGGADGYT
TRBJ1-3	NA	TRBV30	AWRRTGGNTIY